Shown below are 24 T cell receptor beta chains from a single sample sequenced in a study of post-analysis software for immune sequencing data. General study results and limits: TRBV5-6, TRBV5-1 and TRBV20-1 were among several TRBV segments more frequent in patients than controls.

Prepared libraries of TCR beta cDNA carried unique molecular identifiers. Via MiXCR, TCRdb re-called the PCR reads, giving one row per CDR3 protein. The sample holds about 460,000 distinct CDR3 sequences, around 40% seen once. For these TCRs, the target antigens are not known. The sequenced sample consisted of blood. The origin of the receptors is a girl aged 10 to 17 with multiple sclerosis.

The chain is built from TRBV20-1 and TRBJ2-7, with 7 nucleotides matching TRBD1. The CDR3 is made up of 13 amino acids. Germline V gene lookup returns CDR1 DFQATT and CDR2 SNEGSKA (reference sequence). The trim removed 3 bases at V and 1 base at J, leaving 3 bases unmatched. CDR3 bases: TGCAGTGCTAGGACAGGGAAGTCCTACGAGCAGTACTTC. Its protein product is CSARTGKSYEQYF.

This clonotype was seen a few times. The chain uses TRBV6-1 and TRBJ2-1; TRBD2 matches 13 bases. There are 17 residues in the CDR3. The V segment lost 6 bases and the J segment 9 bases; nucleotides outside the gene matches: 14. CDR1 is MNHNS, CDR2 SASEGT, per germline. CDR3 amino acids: CASSPDGGLAGRGEQFF. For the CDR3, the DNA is TGTGCCAGCAGCCCCGACGGGGGACTAGCGGGAAGGGGTGAGCAGTTCTTC.

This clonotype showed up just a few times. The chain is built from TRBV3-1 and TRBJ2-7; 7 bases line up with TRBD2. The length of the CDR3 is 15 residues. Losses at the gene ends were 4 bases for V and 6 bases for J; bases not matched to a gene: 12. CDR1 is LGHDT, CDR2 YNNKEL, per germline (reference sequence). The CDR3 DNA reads TGTGCCAGCAGCCCCCCCGGGAGGCCATGGGGCGAGCAGTACTTC. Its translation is CASSPPGRPWGEQYF.

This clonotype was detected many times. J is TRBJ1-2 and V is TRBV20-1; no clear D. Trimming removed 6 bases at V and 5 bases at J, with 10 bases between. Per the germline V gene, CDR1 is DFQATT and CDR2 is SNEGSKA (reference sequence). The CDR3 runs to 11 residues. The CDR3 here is CSARDQYGYTF. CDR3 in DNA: TGCAGTGCAAGGGATCAGTATGGCTACACCTTC.

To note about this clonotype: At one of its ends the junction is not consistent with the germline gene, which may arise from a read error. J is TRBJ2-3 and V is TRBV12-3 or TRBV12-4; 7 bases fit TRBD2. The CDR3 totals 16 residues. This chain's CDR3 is CASCFMRAGNADTQYF. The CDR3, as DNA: TGTGCCAGCTGTTTTATGCGAGCGGGGAACGCAGATACGCAGTATTTT.

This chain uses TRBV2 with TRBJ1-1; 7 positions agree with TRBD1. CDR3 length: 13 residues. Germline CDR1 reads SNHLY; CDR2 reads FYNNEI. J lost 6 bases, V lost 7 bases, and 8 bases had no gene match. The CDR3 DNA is TGTGCCAGCATGGAGGGGGCGAGGTCTGAAGCTTTCTTT. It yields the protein CASMEGARSEAFF.

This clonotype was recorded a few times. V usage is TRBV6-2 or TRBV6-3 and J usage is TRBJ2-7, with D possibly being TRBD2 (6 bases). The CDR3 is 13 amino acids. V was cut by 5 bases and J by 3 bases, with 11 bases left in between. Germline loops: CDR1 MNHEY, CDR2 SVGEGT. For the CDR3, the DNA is TGTGCCAGCAGTACCGGGACTTTCTACGAGCAGTACTTC. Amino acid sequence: CASSTGTFYEQYF.

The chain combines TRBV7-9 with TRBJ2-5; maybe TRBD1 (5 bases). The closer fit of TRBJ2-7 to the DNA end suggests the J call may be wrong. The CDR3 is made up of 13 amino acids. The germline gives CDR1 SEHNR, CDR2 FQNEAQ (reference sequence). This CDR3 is CASSRDSDYEQYF. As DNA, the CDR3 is TGTGCCAGCAGCCGCGACAGCGACTACGAGCAGTACTTC.

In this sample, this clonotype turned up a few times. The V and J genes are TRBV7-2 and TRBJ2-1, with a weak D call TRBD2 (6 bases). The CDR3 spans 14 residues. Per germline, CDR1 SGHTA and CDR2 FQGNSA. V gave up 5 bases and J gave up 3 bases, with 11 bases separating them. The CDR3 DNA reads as TGTGCCAGCAGCCCCGGGGACTTCTACAATGAGCAGTTCTTC. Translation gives CASSPGDFYNEQFF.

CDR3 sequence: CASRSGLFSNQPQHF. Written as DNA, the CDR3 is TGTGCCAGCAGATCGGGACTTTTTAGCAATCAGCCCCAGCATTTT. This chain links TRBV12-3 or TRBV12-4 with TRBJ1-5; D is possibly TRBD1 (5 bases). The CDR3 length is 15 residues. Trimming shortened V by 6 bases and J by 0 bases, and 12 bases separated the two germline ends.

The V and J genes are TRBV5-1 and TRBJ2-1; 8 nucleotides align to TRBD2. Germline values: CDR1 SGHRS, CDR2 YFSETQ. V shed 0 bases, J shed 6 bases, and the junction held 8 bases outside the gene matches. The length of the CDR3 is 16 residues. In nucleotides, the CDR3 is TGCGCCAGCAGCTTGGAGCTAACTAGCGGCCTCAATGAGCAGTTCTTC. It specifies CASSLELTSGLNEQFF. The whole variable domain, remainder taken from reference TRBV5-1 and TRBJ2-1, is KAGVTQTPRYLIKTRGQQVTLSCSPISGHRSVSWYQQTPGQGLQFLFEYFSETQRNKGNFPGRFSGRQFSNSRSEMNVSTLELGDSALYLCASSLELTSGLNEQFFGPGTRLTVL.

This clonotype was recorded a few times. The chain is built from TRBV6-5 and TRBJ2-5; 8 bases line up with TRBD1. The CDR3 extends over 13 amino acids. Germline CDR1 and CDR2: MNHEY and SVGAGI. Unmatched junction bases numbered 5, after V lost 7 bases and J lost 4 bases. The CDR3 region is CASKTGGRETQYF. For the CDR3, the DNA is TGTGCCAGCAAAACAGGGGGAAGAGAGACCCAGTACTTC.

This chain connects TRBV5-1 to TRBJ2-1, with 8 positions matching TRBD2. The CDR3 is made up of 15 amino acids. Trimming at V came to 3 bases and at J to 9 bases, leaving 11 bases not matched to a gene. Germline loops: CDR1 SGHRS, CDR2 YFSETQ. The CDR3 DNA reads TGCGCCAGCAGCTGGGCGGCCAGCGGGAGAGGTGAGCAGTTCTTC. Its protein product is CASSWAASGRGEQFF.

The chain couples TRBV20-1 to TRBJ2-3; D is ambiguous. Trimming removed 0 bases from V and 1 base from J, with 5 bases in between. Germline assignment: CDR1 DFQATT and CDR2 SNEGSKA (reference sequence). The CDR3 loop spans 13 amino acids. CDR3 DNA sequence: TGCAGTGCTAGAGAGGCGGGCACAGATACGCAGTATTTT. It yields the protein CSAREAGTDTQYF.

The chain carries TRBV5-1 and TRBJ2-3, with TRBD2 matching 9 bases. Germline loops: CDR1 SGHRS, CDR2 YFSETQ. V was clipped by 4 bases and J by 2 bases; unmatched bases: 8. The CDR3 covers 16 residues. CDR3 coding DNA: TGCGCCAGCAGCCGGGGGACTAGCCTCTTCACAGATACGCAGTATTTT. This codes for CASSRGTSLFTDTQYF. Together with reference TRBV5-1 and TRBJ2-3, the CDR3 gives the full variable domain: KAGVTQTPRYLIKTRGQQVTLSCSPISGHRSVSWYQQTPGQGLQFLFEYFSETQRNKGNFPGRFSGRQFSNSRSEMNVSTLELGDSALYLCASSRGTSLFTDTQYFGPGTRLTVL.

CDR3 coding DNA: TGTGCCAGCAGCTTAGCTCCCCTTTCCTACGAGCAGTACTTC. It codes for CASSLAPLSYEQYF. The V gene is TRBV7-6, the J gene TRBJ2-7, with D unresolved. V lost 0 bases to trimming and J lost 1 base, with 7 bases between them. There are 14 residues in the CDR3. Germline CDR1 is SGHVS and CDR2 is FNYEAQ.

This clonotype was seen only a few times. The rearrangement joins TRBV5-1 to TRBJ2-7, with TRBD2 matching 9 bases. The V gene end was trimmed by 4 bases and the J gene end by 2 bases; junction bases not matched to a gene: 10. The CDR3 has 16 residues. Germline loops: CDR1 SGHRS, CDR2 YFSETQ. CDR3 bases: TGCGCCAGCAGCCCCCCTGAGCGGGAGGACGCCTACGAGCAGTACTTC. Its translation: CASSPPEREDAYEQYF.

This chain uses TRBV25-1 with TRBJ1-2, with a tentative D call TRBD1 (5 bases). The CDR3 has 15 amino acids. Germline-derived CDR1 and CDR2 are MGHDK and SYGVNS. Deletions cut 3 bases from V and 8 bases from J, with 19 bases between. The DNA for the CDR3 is TGTGCCAGCAGTGAGAGCCTGGCGGGGGTAACCGGCTACACCTTC. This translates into CASSESLAGVTGYTF.

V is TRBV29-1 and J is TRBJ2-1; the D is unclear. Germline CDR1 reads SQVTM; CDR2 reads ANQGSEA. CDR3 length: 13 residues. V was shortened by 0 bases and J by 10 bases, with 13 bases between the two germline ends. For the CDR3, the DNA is TGCAGCGTTGAAGATGGCCCAGGATTCGAGCAGTTCTTC. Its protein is CSVEDGPGFEQFF.

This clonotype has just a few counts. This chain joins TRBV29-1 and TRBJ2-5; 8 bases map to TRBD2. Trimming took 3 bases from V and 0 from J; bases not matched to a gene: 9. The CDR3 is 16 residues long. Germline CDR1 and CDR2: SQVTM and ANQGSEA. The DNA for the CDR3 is TGCAGCGTTGAGGGGGGCGGGAGGCCCTACCAAGAGACCCAGTACTTC. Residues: CSVEGGGRPYQETQYF. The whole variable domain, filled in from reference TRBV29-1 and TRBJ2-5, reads SAVISQKPSRDICQRGTSLTIQCQVDSQVTMMFWYRQQPGQSLTLIATANQGSEATYESGFVIDKFPISRPNLTFSTLTVSNMSPEDSSIYLCSVEGGGRPYQETQYFGPGTRLLVL.

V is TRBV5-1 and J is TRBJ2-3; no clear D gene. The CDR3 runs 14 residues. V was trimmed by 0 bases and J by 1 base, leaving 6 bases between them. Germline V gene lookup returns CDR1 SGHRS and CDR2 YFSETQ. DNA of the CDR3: TGCGCCAGCAGCTTGGCCATGGGCACAGATACGCAGTATTTT. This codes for CASSLAMGTDTQYF.

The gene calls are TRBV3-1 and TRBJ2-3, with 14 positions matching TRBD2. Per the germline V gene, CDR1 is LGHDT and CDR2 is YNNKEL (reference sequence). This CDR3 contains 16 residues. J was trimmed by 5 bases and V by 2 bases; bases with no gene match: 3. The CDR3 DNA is TGTGCCAGCAGCCAACCCGGGACTAGCGGGGGAGATACGCAGTATTTT. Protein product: CASSQPGTSGGDTQYF.

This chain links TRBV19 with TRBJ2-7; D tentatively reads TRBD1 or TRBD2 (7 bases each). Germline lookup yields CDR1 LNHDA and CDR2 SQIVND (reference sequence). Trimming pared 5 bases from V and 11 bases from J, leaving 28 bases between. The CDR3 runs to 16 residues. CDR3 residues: CASSPRGQIFSAGKYF. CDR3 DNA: TGTGCCAGTAGTCCCCGGGGACAGATTTTTTCAGCGGGAAAGTACTTC.

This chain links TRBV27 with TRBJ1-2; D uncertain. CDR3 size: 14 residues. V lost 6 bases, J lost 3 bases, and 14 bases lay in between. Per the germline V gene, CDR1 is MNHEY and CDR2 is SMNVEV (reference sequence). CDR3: CASSPVVSDYGYTF. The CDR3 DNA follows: TGTGCCAGCAGCCCCGTGGTTTCCGACTATGGCTACACCTTC.